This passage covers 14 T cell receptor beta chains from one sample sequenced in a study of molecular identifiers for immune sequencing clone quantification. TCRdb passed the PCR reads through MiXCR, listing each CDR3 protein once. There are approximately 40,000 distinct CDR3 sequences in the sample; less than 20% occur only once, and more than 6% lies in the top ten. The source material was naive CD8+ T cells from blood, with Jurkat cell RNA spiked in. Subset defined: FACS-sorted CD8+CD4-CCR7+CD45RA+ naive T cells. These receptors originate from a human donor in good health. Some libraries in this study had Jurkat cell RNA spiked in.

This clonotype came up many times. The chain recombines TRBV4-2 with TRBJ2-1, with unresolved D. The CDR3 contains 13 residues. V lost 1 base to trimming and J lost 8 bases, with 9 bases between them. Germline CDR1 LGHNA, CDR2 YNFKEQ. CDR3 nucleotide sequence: TGTGCCAGCAGCCAAGGATACGGTTATGAGCAGTTCTTC. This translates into CASSQGYGYEQFF.

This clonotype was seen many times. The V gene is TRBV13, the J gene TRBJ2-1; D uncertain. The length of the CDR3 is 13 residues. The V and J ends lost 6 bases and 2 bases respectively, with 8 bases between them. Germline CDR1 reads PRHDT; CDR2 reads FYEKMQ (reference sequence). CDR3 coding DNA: TGTGCCAGCAGGGATCTCACCTACAATGAGCAGTTCTTC. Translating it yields CASRDLTYNEQFF.

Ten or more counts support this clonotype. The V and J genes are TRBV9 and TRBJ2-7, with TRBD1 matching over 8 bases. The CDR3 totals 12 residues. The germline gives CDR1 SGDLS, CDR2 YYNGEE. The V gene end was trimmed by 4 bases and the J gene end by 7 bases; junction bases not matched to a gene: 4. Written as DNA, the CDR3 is TGTGCCAGCAGCCCAGACAGGGGTGAGCAGTACTTC. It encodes CASSPDRGEQYF.

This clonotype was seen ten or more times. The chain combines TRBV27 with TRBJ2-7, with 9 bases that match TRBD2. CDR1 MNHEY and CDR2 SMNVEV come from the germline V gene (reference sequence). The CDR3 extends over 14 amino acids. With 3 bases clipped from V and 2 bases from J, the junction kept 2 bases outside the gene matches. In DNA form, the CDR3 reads TGTGCCAGCAGTTTTGCTAGCGGGACCTACGAGCAGTACTTC. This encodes CASSFASGTYEQYF.

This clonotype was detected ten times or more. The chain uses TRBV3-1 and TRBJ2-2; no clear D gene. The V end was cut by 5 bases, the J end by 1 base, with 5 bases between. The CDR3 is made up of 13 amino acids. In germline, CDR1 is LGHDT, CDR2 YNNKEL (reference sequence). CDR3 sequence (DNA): TGTGCCAGCAGCTACGGGAACACCGGGGAGCTGTTTTTT. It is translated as CASSYGNTGELFF.

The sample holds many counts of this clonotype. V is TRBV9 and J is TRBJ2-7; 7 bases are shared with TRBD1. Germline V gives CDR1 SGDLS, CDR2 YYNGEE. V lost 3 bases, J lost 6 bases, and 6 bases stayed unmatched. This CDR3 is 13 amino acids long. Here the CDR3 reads CASSGPYRGEQYF. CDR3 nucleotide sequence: TGTGCCAGCAGCGGACCCTACAGGGGCGAGCAGTACTTC.

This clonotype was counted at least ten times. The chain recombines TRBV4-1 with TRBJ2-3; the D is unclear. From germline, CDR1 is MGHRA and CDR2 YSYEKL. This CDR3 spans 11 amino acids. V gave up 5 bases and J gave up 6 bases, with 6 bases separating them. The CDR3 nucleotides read TGCGCCAGCAGCGTGGGGGATACGCAGTATTTT. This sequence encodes CASSVGDTQYF.

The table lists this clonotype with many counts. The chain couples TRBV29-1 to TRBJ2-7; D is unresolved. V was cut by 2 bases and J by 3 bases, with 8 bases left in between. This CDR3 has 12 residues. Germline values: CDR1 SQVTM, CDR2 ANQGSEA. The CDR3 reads CSVETPIYEQYF. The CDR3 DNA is TGCAGCGTTGAAACACCGATCTACGAGCAGTACTTC.

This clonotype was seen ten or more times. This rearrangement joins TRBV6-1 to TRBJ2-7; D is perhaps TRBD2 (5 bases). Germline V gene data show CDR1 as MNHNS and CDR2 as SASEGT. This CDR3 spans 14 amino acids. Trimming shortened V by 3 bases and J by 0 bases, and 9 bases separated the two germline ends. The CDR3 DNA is TGTGCCAGCAGTGAGGGTCGGGGCTCCTACGAGCAGTACTTC. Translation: CASSEGRGSYEQYF.

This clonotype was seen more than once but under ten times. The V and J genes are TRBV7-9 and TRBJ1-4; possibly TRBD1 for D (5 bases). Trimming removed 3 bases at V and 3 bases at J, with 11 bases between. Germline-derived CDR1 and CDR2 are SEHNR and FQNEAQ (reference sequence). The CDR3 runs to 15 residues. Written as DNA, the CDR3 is TGTGCCAGCAGCTTTTCGGGGCTTCCTAATGAAAAACTGTTTTTT. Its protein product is CASSFSGLPNEKLFF.

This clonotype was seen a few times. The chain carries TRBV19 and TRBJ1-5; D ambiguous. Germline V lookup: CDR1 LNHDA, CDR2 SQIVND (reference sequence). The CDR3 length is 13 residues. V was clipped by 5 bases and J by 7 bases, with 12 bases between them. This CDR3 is CASSPTFWQPQHF. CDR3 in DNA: TGTGCCAGTAGTCCCACCTTTTGGCAGCCCCAGCATTTT.

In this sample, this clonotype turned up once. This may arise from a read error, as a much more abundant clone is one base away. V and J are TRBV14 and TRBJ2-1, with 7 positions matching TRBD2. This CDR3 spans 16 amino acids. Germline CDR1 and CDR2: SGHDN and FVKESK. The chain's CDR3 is CASSPQREGFYNEQLF. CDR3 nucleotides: TGTGCCAGCAGCCCCCAAAGGGAGGGGTTCTACAATGAGCAGCTCTTC.

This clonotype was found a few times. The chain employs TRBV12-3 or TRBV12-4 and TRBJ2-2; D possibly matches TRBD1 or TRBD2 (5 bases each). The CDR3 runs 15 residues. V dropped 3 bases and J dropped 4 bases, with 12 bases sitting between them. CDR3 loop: CASSLVGVGTGELFF. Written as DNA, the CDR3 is TGTGCCAGCAGTTTGGTGGGGGTAGGCACCGGGGAGCTGTTTTTT.

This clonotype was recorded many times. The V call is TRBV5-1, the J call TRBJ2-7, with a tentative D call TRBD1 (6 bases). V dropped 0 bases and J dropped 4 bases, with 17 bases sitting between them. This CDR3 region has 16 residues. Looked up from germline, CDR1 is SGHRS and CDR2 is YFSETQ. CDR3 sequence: CASSLDPTGSSYEQYF. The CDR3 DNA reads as TGCGCCAGCAGCTTGGACCCGACAGGAAGTTCTTACGAGCAGTACTTC.